This TCR beta chain was recorded in a study of beta chain features in type 1 diabetes. This CDR3 is 16 amino acids long. From germline, CDR1 is MNHEY and CDR2 SMNVEV (reference sequence). V lost 6 bases, J lost 4 bases, and 14 bases stayed unmatched. Expressed TCRB transcripts were sequenced because the entire RNA isolate underwent reverse transcription. The method was immunoSEQ multiplex PCR; TCRdb's version includes in-frame clones alone and lacks a portion of them. The sample includes 200,000 to 250,000 clones, roughly an eighth of them seen just once. The TCR originated in a woman in her thirties or forties in good health. This sequence joins TRBV27 and TRBJ1-2; 7 bases fit TRBD1. Sequenced input: naive CD4+ T cells from blood. The CDR3 DNA follows: TGTGCCAGCAGAGCTGACAGGGTACCTACGGCCTATGGCTACACCTTC. Its protein is CASRADRVPTAYGYTF.